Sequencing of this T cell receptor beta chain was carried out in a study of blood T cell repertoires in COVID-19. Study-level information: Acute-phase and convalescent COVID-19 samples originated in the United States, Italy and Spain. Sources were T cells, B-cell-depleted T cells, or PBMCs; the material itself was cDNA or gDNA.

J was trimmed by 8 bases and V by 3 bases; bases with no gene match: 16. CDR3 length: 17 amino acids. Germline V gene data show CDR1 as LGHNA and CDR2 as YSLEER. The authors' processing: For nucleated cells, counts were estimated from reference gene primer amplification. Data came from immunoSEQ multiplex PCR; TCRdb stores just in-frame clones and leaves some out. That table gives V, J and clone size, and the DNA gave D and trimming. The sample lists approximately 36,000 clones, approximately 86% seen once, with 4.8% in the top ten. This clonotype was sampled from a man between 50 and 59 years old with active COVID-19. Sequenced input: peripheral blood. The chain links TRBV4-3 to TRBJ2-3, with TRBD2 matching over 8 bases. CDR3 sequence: CASSHDPAGSGVGTQYF. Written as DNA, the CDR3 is TGCGCCAGCAGCCACGACCCGGCGGGTAGCGGGGTCGGTACGCAGTATTTT.